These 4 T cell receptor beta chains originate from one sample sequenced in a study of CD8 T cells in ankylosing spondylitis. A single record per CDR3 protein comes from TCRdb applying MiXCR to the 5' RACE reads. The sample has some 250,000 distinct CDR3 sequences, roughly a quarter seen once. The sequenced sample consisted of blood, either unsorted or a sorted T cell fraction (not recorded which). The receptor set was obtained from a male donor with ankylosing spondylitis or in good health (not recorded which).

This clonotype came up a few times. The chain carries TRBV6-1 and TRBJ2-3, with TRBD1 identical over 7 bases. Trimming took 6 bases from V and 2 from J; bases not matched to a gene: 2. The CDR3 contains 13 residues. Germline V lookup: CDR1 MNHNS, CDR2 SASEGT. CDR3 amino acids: CASRTGITDTQYF. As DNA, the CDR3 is TGTGCCAGCAGGACAGGGATCACAGATACGCAGTATTTT.

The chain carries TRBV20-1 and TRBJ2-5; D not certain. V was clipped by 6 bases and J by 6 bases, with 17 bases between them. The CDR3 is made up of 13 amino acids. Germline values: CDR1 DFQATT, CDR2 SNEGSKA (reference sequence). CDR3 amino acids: CSAAVLDTQTQYF. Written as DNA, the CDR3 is TGCAGTGCCGCAGTGCTAGATACCCAGACCCAGTACTTC.

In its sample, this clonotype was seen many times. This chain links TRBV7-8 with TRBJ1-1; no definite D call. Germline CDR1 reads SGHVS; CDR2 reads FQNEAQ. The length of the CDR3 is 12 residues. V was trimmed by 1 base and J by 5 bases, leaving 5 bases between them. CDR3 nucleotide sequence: TGTGCCAGCAGCTTAGTCAGGACTGAAGCTTTCTTT. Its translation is CASSLVRTEAFF.

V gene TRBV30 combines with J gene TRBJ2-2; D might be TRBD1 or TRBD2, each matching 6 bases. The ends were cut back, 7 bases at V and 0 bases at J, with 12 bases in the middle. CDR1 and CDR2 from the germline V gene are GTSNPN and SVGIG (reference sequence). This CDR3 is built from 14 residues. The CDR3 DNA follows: TGTGCCTCCCCGGGGGCCACGAACACCGGGGAGCTGTTTTTT. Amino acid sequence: CASPGATNTGELFF.